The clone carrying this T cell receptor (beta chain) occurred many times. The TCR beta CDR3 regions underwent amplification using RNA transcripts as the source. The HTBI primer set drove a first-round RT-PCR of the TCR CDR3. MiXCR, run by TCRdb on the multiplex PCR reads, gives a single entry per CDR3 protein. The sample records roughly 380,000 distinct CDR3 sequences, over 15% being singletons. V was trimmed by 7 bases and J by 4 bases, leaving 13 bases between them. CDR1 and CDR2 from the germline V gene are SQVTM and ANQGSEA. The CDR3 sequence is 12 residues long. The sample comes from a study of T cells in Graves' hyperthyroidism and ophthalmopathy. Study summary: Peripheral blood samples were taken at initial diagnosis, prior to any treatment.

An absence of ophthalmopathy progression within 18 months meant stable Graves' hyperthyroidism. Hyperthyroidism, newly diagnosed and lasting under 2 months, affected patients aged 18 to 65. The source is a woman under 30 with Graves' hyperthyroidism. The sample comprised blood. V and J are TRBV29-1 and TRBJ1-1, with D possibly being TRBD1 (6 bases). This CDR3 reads CSAGGRGTEAFF. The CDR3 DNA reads TGCAGCGCCGGGGGCAGGGGCACTGAAGCTTTCTTT.